Here is one T cell receptor beta chain with its context. The antigen is unknown. This sample was taken from a study of OX40 agonist ivuxolimab in advanced cancers. Study in general: Prior checkpoint blockade (anti-PD-1, anti-PD-L1 or anti-CTLA-4) was permitted; 40% had it. Three individuals attained partial responses, comprising one hepatocellular carcinoma case and two cutaneous melanoma cases. Notes on the study in general: Nonresponders, in some cases, also had low normalized T-cell clonal expansion. At doses 0.1 to 3.0 mg/kg, CD4+ and CD8+ clones expanded.

The germline gives CDR1 ENHRY, CDR2 SYGVKD. This CDR3 spans 15 amino acids. The V and J ends lost 3 bases and 5 bases respectively, with 16 bases between them. The table came from immunoSEQ multiplex PCR; TCRdb's copy has only in-frame clones and leaves some out. The sample lists approximately 82,000 clones, approximately 92% occurring once. The rearrangement links TRBV10-3 to TRBJ2-5; maybe TRBD2 (6 bases). The source material was CD4+ or CD8+ T cells sorted from blood, sampled in a trial of the OX40 agonist ivuxolimab. The receptor's source is an adult with an advanced solid tumor such as melanoma, head and neck, liver or kidney cancer. The CDR3 spells CAISDGGNGGETQYF. CDR3 sequence (DNA): TGTGCCATCAGTGATGGGGGTAATGGAGGGGAGACCCAGTACTTC.